This record covers a single TCR beta chain. Its antigen is not identified. Germline CDR1 MNHEY, CDR2 SVGAGI. This CDR3 comprises 14 residues. V was cut by 6 bases and J by 8 bases, with 19 bases left in between. Each of the donors was a healthy bone marrow donor. This sample is part of a study of cytomegalovirus exposure and HLA in healthy donors. Overall study: An analysis done earlier identified around 100 million unique TCR beta sequences from about 179 million T cells. Study results and caveats: The authors listed some 160 TCR beta chains as cytomegalovirus-associated. Whilst most TCR sequences proved rare, a subset of public TCRs occurred across many donors.

The primer mix had 60 Vbeta and 13 Jbeta primers. Clones were read by immunoSEQ multiplex PCR, and TCRdb kept only the in-frame ones, dropping some. This table holds around 110,000 clones, about 69% found once. The chain has TRBV6-5 and TRBJ1-1; no definite D call. This clonotype was obtained from a young woman in good health and CMV-seronegative. Sequencing input: PBMCs. CDR3 DNA sequence: TGTGCCAGCAGCCCCAGCGGTTTCGCTCGGGAAGCTTTCTTT. It is translated as CASSPSGFAREAFF.